This T cell receptor beta chain comes out of a study of blood T cell repertoires in COVID-19. Study processing details: Nucleated cell number was recorded as an estimate derived from reference gene primer amplification. Measured with immunoSEQ multiplex PCR; TCRdb has only the in-frame clones, and not every one. That table gives V, J and clone size, and the DNA gave D and trimming. The data contain a few hundred thousand clones, 80% to 90% of them seen just once; the ten biggest clones take up approximately 9%. Recruitment covered about 25 US areas and drew participants whose ages spanned roughly 18 to 100 years. The V end lost 3 bases, the J end lost 0 bases, and 9 bases lay between the germline ends. The germline V gene has CDR1 MNHNS and CDR2 SASEGT. This CDR3 is built from 15 residues.

The chain joins TRBV6-1 to TRBJ1-3, with D unclear. The sample consisted of PBMCs or T cells enriched from blood (not recorded which). The TCR sequence derives from a middle-aged man who had recovered from COVID-19. CDR3: CASSDAGGSGNTIYF. In DNA, the CDR3 is TGTGCCAGCAGTGACGCGGGTGGCTCTGGAAACACCATATATTTT.